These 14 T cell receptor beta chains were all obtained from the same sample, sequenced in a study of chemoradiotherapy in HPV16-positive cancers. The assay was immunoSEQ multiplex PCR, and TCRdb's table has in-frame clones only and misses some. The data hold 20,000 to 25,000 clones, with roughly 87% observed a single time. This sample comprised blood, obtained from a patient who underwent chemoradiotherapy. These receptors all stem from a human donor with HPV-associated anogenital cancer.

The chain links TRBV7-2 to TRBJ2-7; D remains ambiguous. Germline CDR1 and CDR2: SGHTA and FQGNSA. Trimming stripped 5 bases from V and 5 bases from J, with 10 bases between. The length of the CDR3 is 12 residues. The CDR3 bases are TGTGCCAGCAGCCACTTCGTGCACGAGCAGTACTTC. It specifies CASSHFVHEQYF.

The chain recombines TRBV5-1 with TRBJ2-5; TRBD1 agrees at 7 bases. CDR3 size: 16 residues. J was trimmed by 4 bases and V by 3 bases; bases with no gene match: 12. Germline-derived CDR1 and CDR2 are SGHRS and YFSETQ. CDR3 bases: TGCGCCAGCAGCTCTCTCGAAAGGGGGCTTGGAGAGACCCAGTACTTC. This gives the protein CASSSLERGLGETQYF.

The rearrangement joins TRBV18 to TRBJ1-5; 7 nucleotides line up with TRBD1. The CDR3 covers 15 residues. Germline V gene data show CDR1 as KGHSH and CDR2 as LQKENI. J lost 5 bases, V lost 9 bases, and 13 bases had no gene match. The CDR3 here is CASSLTTQGDQPQHF. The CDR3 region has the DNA TGTGCCAGTTCCCTAACAACGCAGGGGGATCAGCCCCAGCATTTT.

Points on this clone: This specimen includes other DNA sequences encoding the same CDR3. CDR3: CASSDSSGGTDTQYF. The DNA for the CDR3 is TGTGCCAGCAGTGACTCTAGCGGGGGGACAGATACGCAGTATTTT. This sequence joins TRBV6-4 and TRBJ2-3; 10 positions match TRBD2. Germline CDR1 is MRHNA and CDR2 is SNTAGT. The CDR3 length is 15 residues. J gave up 3 bases and V 0 bases, and 0 bases lay outside the gene matches.

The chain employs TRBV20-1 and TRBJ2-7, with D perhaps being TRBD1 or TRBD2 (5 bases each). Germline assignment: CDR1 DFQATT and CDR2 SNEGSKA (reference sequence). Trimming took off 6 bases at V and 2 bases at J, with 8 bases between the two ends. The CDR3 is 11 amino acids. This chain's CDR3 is CSAWGPYEQYF. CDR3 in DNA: TGCAGTGCGTGGGGACCCTACGAGCAGTACTTC.

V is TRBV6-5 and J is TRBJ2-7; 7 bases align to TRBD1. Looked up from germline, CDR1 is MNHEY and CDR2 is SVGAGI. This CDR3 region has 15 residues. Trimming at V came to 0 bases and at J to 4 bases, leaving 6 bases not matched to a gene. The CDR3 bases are TGTGCCAGCAGTTACTCAGGGGGCGAACCTTACGAGCAGTACTTC. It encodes CASSYSGGEPYEQYF.

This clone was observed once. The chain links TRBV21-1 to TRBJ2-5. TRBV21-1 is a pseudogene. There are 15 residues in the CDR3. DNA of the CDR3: TGTGCCAGCAGCAACCTTCGGGCAAACCAAGAGACCCAGTACTTC. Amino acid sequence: CASSNLRANQETQYF.

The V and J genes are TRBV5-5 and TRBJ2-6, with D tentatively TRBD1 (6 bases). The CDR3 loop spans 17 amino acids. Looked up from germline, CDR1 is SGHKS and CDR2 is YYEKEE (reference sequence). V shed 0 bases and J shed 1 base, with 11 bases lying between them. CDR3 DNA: TGTGCCAGCAGCTTGGCGGTTACAGGGTCTGGGGCCAACGTCCTGACTTTC. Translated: CASSLAVTGSGANVLTF.

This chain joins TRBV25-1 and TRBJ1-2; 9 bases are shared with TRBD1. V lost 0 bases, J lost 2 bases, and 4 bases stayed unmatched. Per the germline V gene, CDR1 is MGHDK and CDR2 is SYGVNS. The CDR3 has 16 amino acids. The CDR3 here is CASSEYKGTGNYGYTF. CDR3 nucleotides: TGTGCCAGCAGTGAATACAAAGGGACAGGGAACTATGGCTACACCTTC.

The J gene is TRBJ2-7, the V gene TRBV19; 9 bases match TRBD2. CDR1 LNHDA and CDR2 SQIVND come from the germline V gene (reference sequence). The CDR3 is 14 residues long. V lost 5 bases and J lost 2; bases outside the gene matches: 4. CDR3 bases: TGTGCCAGTAGTGGGGCGGGAGGGCCCTACGAGCAGTACTTC. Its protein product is CASSGAGGPYEQYF.

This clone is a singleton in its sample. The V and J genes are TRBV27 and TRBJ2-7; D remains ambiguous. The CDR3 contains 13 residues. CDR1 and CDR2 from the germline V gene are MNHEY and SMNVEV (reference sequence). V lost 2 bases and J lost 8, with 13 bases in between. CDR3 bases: TGTGCCAGCAGTTTACAAGATAGATACAAGCAGTACTTC. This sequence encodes CASSLQDRYKQYF.

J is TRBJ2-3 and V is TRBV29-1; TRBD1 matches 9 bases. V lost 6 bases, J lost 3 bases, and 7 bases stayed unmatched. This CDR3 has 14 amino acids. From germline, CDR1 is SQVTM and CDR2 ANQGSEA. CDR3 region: CSVADRGMTDTQYF. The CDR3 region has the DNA TGCAGCGTCGCGGACAGGGGTATGACAGATACGCAGTATTTT.

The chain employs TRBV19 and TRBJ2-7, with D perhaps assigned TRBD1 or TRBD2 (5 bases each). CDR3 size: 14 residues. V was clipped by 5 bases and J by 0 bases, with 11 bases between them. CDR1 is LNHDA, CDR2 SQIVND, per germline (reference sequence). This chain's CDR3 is CASSGTASSYEQYF. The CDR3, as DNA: TGTGCCAGTAGTGGGACGGCGAGCTCCTACGAGCAGTACTTC.

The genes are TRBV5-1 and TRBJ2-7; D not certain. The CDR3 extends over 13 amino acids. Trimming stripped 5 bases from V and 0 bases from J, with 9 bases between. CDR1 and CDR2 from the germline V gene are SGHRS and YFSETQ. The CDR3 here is CASRASGSYEQYF. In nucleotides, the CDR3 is TGCGCCAGCAGAGCCTCGGGCTCCTACGAGCAGTACTTC.